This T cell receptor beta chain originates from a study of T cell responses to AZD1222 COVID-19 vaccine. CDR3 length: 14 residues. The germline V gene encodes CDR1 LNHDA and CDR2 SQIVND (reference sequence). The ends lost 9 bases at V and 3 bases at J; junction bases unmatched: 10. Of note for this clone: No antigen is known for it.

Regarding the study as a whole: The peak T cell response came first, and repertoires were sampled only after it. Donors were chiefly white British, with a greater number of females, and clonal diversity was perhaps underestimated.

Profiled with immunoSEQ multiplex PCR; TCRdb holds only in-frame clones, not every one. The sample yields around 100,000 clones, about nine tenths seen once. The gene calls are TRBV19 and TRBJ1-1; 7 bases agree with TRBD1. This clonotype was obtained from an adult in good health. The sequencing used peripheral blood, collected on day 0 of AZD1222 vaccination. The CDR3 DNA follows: TGTGCCAGCCGACAGGGAGGGGTCCACACTGAAGCTTTCTTT. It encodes CASRQGGVHTEAFF.